This T cell receptor (beta chain) was identified in a study of T cell repertoires in cytomegalovirus infection. Germline V CDR1 and CDR2: MNHEY, SVGEGT. V dropped 7 bases and J dropped 2 bases, with 15 bases sitting between them. The CDR3 consists of 15 residues. One entry per CDR3 protein results from TCRdb running MiXCR on the reads. The data hold 600,000 to 700,000 distinct CDR3 sequences, with around 32% observed a single time. The table lists this clonotype with many counts. Its matching antigen is unknown. The clonotype comes from a human donor in good health (CMV status not recorded). Some clones in this sample may be carry-over from other donors' samples. V usage is TRBV6-2 or TRBV6-3 and J usage is TRBJ2-1; D unresolved. Sequenced here: cultured PBMCs, sampled from culture after CMV antigen stimulation. The CDR3 loop reads CASINLPGTYNEQFF. The CDR3 nucleotides read TGTGCCAGCATTAACCTTCCCGGAACCTACAATGAGCAGTTCTTC.